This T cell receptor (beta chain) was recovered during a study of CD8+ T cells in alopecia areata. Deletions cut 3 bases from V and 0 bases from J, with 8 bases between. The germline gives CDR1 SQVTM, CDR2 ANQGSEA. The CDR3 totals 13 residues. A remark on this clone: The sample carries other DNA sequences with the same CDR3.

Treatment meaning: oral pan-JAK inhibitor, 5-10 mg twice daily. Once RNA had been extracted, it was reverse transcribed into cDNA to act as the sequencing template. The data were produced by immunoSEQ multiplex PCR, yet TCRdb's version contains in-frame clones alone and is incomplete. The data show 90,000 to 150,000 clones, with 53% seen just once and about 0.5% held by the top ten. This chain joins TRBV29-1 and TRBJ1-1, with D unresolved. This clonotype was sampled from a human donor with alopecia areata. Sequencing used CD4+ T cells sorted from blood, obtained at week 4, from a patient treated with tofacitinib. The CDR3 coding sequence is TGCAGCGTTGAGCGTAGGTTGAACACTGAAGCTTTCTTT. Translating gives CSVERRLNTEAFF.